The rows below give T cell receptor beta chains drawn from one sample of a study of T cells in Graves' hyperthyroidism and ophthalmopathy. TCRdb itself ran the multiplex PCR reads through MiXCR, one entry per CDR3 protein. The repertoire holds about 370,000 distinct CDR3 sequences, with around 15% as singletons. The sequenced material came from blood. Receptor source: a woman aged 60 to 75 with Graves' ophthalmopathy. Both conserved end residues are part of each CDR3. D genes are given only for firm matches. Where a row states a size, it is once, few, many or the class of an expanded clone; other rows omit it.

J gene,D gene,V gene,clone size,CDR3 protein,CDR3 DNA
TRBJ2-1,TRBD2,TRBV11-2,many,CASSREVGNEQFF,TGTGCCAGCAGCCGGGAGGTCGGAAATGAGCAGTTCTTC
TRBJ2-1,TRBD2,TRBV15,.,CATSRDAGGGGDEQFF,TGTGCCACCAGCAGAGATGCGGGGGGGGGGGGCGATGAGCAGTTCTTC
TRBJ2-2,TRBD2,TRBV5-1,.,CASSPAPGLAESTGELFF,TGCGCCAGCAGCCCCGCTCCGGGACTAGCGGAAAGCACCGGGGAGCTGTTTTTT
TRBJ2-3,TRBD1,TRBV7-8,many,CASSLKIQGAGTQYF,TGTGCCAGCAGCTTAAAAATCCAGGGGGCAGGTACGCAGTATTTT
TRBJ2-1,.,TRBV24-1,few,CATSDLATREFF,TGTGCCACCAGTGATTTGGCTACCCGGGAGTTCTTC
TRBJ2-3,.,TRBV24-1,few,CATSDFPRGSTDTQYF,TGTGCCACCAGTGATTTCCCCCGGGGAAGCACAGATACGCAGTATTTT
TRBJ1-2,.,TRBV4-2,.,CASSQETGSDYGYTF,TGTGCCAGCAGCCAAGAAACAGGGAGCGACTATGGCTACACCTTC
TRBJ2-7,TRBD1,TRBV5-1,many,CASSYGTVYEQYF,TGCGCCAGCAGTTATGGGACAGTCTACGAGCAGTACTTC
TRBJ2-2,TRBD1,TRBV5-1,.,CASSFRQGNTGELFF,TGCGCCAGCAGCTTCCGACAGGGTAACACCGGGGAGCTGTTTTTT
TRBJ2-1,TRBD1,TRBV19,few,CASSTHRGSYNEQFF,TGTGCCAGTAGTACGCACAGGGGATCCTACAATGAGCAGTTCTTC
TRBJ2-4,TRBD2,TRBV2,many,CASSWTSGNKNIQYF,TGTGCCAGCAGCTGGACTAGCGGGAACAAAAACATTCAGTACTTC
TRBJ1-1,TRBD1,TRBV7-6,few,CASSLWQGGMSTEAFF,TGTGCCAGCAGCTTATGGCAGGGGGGCATGAGCACTGAAGCTTTCTTT
TRBJ2-4,TRBD1,TRBV29-1,.,CSAGTENIQYF,TGCAGCGCCGGGACAGAAAACATTCAGTACTTC
TRBJ2-3,TRBD2,TRBV7-9,many,CASSRGKGLAGTSDTQYF,TGTGCCAGCAGCCGGGGAAAGGGACTAGCGGGAACTTCAGATACGCAGTATTTT
TRBJ2-1,.,TRBV3-1,few,CASSPQGIHEQFF,TGTGCCAGCAGTCCACAGGGTATCCATGAGCAGTTCTTC
TRBJ2-6,.,TRBV19,few,CASTGARPSGANVLTF,TGTGCCAGTACGGGAGCCAGGCCCTCTGGGGCCAACGTCCTGACTTTC
TRBJ2-7,TRBD2,TRBV5-1,few,CASSQQTSGRANEQYF,TGCGCCAGCAGCCAGCAGACTAGCGGGCGGGCTAATGAGCAGTACTTC
TRBJ2-5,TRBD1,TRBV7-9,many,CASRKDRGRETQYF,TGTGCCAGCAGAAAGGACAGGGGGCGAGAGACCCAGTACTTC
TRBJ2-7,.,TRBV12-3/TRBV12-4,many,CASSLRSGHEQYF,TGTGCCAGCAGTTTAAGATCCGGGCACGAGCAGTACTTC
TRBJ2-1,.,TRBV4-1,.,CASSQDHNEQFF,TGCGCCAGCAGCCAAGATCACAATGAGCAGTTCTTC
TRBJ2-7,TRBD2,TRBV7-9,.,CASSHSSGTAYEQYF,TGTGCCAGCAGCCATTCTAGCGGGACCGCCTACGAGCAGTACTTC
TRBJ1-3,.,TRBV6-4,few,CASSHRFLDSGNTIYF,TGTGCCAGCAGCCACAGGTTCCTCGACTCTGGAAACACCATATATTTT
TRBJ2-4,TRBD1,TRBV6-1,few,CASSRGQGGLAKNIQYF,TGTGCCAGCAGTAGGGGACAGGGGGGGTTAGCCAAAAACATTCAGTACTTC
TRBJ2-6,.,TRBV6-1,.,CASSGGPGANVLTF,TGTGCCAGCAGTGGTGGACCTGGGGCCAACGTCCTGACTTTC
TRBJ2-7,.,TRBV5-1,many,CASSLVTNSYEQYF,TGCGCCAGCAGCTTGGTTACCAACTCCTACGAGCAGTACTTC
TRBJ1-1,.,TRBV2,many,CASSLRDGGHMAFF,TGTGCCAGCAGTCTCCGGGACGGCGGCCATATGGCTTTCTTT
TRBJ2-7,.,TRBV7-9,.,CASSFSGAYEQYF,TGTGCCAGCAGCTTTTCGGGAGCCTACGAGCAGTACTTC
TRBJ2-1,TRBD2,TRBV7-2,many,CASRPSTSGAYNEQFF,TGTGCCAGCAGACCCTCGACTAGCGGGGCCTACAATGAGCAGTTCTTC
TRBJ1-4,.,TRBV28,many,CASSYGTRNEKLFF,TGTGCCAGCTCTTATGGGACACGGAATGAAAAACTGTTTTTT
TRBJ2-7,.,TRBV20-1,many,CSAMTSSYEQYF,TGCAGTGCTATGACTAGTTCCTACGAGCAGTACTTC
TRBJ2-7,TRBD2,TRBV28,many,CASSSGTSGSYEQYF,TGTGCCAGCAGTTCCGGGACTAGCGGCTCCTACGAGCAGTACTTC
TRBJ1-2,TRBD1,TRBV28,few,CASSSRDRAAWGYGYTF,TGTGCCAGCAGTTCCCGGGACAGGGCCGCTTGGGGCTATGGCTACACCTTC
TRBJ2-3,.,TRBV5-5,many,CASSFFDSSTDTQYF,TGTGCCAGCAGCTTTTTTGACAGCTCCACAGATACGCAGTATTTT
TRBJ2-7,.,TRBV11-2,many,CASSLDAAATYEQYF,TGTGCCAGCAGCTTAGATGCGGCGGCCACCTACGAGCAGTACTTC
TRBJ1-2,.,TRBV7-9,.,CASSSSRGIYGYTF,TGTGCCAGCAGCTCCTCGAGGGGCATCTATGGCTACACCTTC
TRBJ2-7,TRBD2,TRBV29-1,.,CSVKRERYEQYF,TGCAGCGTCAAGCGGGAGCGATACGAGCAGTACTTC
TRBJ1-1,TRBD1,TRBV20-1,many,CSAVRGSVSTEAFF,TGCAGTGCCGTCAGGGGGTCCGTGAGCACTGAAGCTTTCTTT
TRBJ2-3,.,TRBV7-2,many,CASSSPLATDTQYF,TGTGCCAGCAGCTCCCCCCTAGCGACAGATACGCAGTATTTT
TRBJ2-1,.,TRBV5-1,many,CASKKDMRYNEQFF,TGCGCCAGCAAAAAGGACATGCGGTATAATGAGCAGTTCTTC
TRBJ2-5,.,TRBV12-3/TRBV12-4,.,CASSLVGGEGTQYF,TGTGCCAGCAGTTTAGTTGGGGGAGAGGGGACCCAGTACTTC
TRBJ1-1,.,TRBV6-2/TRBV6-3,few,CASNRDFGTEAFF,TGTGCCAGCAACAGGGATTTCGGCACTGAAGCTTTCTTT
TRBJ2-3,TRBD1,TRBV5-1,many,CASSSEGGLTDTQYF,TGCGCCAGCAGCTCGGAAGGGGGCCTGACAGATACGCAGTATTTT
TRBJ1-5,.,TRBV2,many,CASMRGQGTLPQHF,TGTGCCAGCATGAGAGGGCAGGGGACCCTGCCCCAGCATTTT
TRBJ2-6,.,TRBV28,.,CASGPGVRANVLTF,TGTGCCAGCGGTCCGGGGGTTAGGGCCAACGTCCTGACTTTC
TRBJ2-2,.,TRBV7-2,few,CATWATDTGELFF,TGTGCCACCTGGGCTACCGACACCGGGGAGCTGTTTTTT
TRBJ1-3,.,TRBV12-3/TRBV12-4,many,CASSITVSGNTIYF,TGTGCCAGCAGCATCACAGTCTCTGGAAACACCATATATTTT
TRBJ2-1,TRBD2,TRBV10-3,few,CAISAGAGVDNEQFF,TGTGCCATCAGCGCCGGGGCGGGGGTCGACAATGAGCAGTTCTTC
TRBJ2-1,.,TRBV7-2,.,CASSRGEGGLGEQFF,TGTGCCAGCAGTCGGGGGGAGGGGGGCCTGGGTGAGCAGTTCTTC
TRBJ1-1,.,TRBV3-1,many,CASSQGQNTEAFF,TGTGCCAGCAGCCAGGGACAGAACACTGAAGCTTTCTTT
TRBJ2-3,.,TRBV27,many,CASSLSTPGTDYTDTQYF,TGTGCCAGCAGTTTATCGACTCCCGGGACGGACTACACAGATACGCAGTATTTT
TRBJ2-2,.,TRBV20-1,.,CSARREPPVRAMAGELFF,TGCAGTGCTAGAAGGGAACCTCCGGTGCGGGCGATGGCCGGGGAGCTGTTTTTT
TRBJ1-1,TRBD1,TRBV20-1,many,CSARGTGNTEAFF,TGCAGTGCTAGAGGGACAGGGAACACTGAAGCTTTCTTT
TRBJ2-7,.,TRBV20-1,many,CSAREPGRPYEQYF,TGCAGTGCTAGAGAGCCGGGACGACCCTACGAGCAGTACTTC
TRBJ1-1,.,TRBV2,many,CASSERGNTEAFF,TGTGCCAGCAGTGAGCGGGGGAACACTGAAGCTTTCTTT